This T cell receptor (beta chain) is drawn from a study of T cells in localized non-small cell lung cancer. Clones were sequenced by immunoSEQ multiplex PCR, and TCRdb holds only the in-frame ones, with some missing. The sample has 20,000 to 25,000 clones, 70% to 90% seen once. The germline gives CDR1 MNHNY, CDR2 SVGAGI (reference sequence). The CDR3 has 15 amino acids. Germline trimming cut 6 bases from V and 5 bases from J; bases unmatched to any gene: 9. A note on this clone: Antigen unknown.

The study's findings and limits: Uninvolved adjacent lung, not tumor, had the highest T cell clonality.

The input for sequencing was peripheral blood, taken before any cancer treatment. This receptor was identified in a male donor at least 60 years old with stage I lung adenocarcinoma. The gene calls are TRBV6-6 and TRBJ2-2, with TRBD1 identical over 7 bases. The CDR3, as DNA: TGTGCCAGCAGGACACAGGGGCGGTATACCGGGGAGCTGTTTTTT. This translates into CASRTQGRYTGELFF.